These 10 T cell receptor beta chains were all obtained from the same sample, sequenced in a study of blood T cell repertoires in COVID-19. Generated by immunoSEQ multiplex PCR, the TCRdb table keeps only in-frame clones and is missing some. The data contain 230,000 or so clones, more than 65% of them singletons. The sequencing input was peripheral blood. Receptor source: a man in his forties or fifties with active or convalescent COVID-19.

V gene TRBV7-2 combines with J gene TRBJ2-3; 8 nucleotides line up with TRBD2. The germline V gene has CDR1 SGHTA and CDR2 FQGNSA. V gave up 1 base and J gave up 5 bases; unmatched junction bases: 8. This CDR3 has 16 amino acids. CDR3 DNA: TGTGCCAGCAGCTTAGTCGGGGGGGGGCCAGGAGATACGCAGTATTTT. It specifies CASSLVGGGPGDTQYF.

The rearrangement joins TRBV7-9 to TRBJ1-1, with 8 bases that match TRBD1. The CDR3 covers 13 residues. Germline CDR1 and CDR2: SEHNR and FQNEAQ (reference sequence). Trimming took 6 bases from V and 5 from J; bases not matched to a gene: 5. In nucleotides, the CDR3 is TGTGCCAGCAGGCCCCAGGGGGCTACTGAAGCTTTCTTT. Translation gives CASRPQGATEAFF.

CDR3 amino acids: CASSGQKGGYTF. In DNA, the CDR3 is TGTGCCAGCAGCGGACAGAAAGGTGGCTACACCTTC. The V gene is TRBV28, the J gene TRBJ1-2; possibly TRBD1 for D (6 bases). This CDR3 spans 12 amino acids. V was pared by 6 bases and J by 7 bases, with 12 bases between. In germline, CDR1 is MDHEN, CDR2 SYDVKM.

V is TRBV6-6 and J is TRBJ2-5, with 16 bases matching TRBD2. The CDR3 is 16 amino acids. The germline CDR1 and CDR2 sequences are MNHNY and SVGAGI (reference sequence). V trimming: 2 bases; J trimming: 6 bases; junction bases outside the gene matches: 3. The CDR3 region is CASSYGTSGGAKTQYF. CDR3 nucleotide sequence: TGTGCCAGCAGTTACGGGACTAGCGGGGGGGCTAAGACCCAGTACTTC.

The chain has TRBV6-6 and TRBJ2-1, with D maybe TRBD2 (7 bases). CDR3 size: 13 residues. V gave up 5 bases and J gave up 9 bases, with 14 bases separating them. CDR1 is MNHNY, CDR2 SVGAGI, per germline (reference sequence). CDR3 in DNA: TGTGCCAGCAGTCGGGGGGCCGGAGGTGAGCAGTTCTTC. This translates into CASSRGAGGEQFF.

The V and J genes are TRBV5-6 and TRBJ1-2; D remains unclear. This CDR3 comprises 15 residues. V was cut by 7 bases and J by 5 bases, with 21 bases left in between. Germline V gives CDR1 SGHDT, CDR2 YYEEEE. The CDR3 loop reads CASHIGVRLTYGYTF. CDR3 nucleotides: TGTGCCAGCCACATAGGAGTCCGACTAACTTATGGCTACACCTTC.

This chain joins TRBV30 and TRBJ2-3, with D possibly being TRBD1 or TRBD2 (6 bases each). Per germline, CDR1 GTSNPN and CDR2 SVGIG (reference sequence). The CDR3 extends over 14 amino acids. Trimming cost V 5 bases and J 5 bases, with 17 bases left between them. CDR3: CAWGGLRAGDTQYF. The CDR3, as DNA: TGTGCCTGGGGGGGGCTCCGGGCAGGAGATACGCAGTATTTT.

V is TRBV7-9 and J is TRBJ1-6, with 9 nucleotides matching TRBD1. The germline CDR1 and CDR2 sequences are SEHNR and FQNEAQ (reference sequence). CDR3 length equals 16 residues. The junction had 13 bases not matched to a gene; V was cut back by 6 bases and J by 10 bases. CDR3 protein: CASRSGTGKFRSPLHF. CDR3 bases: TGTGCCAGCAGGTCCGGGACAGGGAAGTTTCGGTCACCCCTCCACTTT.

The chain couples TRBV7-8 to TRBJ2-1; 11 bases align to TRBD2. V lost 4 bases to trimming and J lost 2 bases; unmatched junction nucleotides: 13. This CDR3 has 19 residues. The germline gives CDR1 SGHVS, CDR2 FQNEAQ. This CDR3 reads CASSSPRGELAGAYNEQFF. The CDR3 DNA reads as TGTGCCAGCAGCTCACCGCGAGGCGAACTAGCGGGGGCCTACAATGAGCAGTTCTTC.

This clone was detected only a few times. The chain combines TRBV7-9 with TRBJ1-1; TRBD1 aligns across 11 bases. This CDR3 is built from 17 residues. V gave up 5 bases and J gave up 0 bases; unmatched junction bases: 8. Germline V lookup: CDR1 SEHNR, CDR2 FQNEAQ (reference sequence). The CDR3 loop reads CASSHRTGGPMNTEAFF. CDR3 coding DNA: TGTGCCAGCAGCCACAGGACAGGGGGCCCTATGAACACTGAAGCTTTCTTT.